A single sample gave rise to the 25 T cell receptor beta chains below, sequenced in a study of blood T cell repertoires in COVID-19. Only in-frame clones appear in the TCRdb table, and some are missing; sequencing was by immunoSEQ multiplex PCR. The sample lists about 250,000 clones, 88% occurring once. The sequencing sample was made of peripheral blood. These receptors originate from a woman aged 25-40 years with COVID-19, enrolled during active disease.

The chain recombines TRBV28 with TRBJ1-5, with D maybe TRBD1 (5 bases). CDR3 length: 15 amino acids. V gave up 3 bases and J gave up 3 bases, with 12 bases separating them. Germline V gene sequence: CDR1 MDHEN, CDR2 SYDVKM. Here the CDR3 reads CASSLMGEDNQPQHF. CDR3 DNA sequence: TGTGCCAGCAGTTTGATGGGGGAGGACAATCAGCCCCAGCATTTT.

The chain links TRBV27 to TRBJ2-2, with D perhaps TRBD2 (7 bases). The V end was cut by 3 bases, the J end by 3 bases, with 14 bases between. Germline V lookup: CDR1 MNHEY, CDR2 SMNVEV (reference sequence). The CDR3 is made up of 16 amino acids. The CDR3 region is CASSFYGGLDTGELFF. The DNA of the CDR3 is TGTGCCAGCAGTTTTTACGGGGGGCTGGACACCGGGGAGCTGTTTTTT.

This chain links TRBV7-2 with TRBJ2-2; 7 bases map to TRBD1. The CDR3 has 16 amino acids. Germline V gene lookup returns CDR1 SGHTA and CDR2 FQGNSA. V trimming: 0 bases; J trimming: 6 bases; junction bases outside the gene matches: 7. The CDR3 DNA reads TGTGCCAGCAGCTTAGCACTACAGGGGTGGTCCGGGGAGCTGTTTTTT. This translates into CASSLALQGWSGELFF. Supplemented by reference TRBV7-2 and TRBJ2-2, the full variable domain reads GAGVSQSPSNKVTEKGKDVELRCDPISGHTALYWYRQSLGQGLEFLIYFQGNSAPDKSGLPSDRFSAERTGGSVSTLTIQRTQQEDSAVYLCASSLALQGWSGELFFGEGSRLTVL.

In DNA form, the CDR3 reads TGTGCCATCAGTGAGGACAGGGCTGGCAATCAGCCCCAGCATTTT. It translates to CAISEDRAGNQPQHF. This rearrangement joins TRBV10-3 to TRBJ1-5; 7 positions match TRBD1. The CDR3 totals 15 residues. V was clipped by 2 bases and J by 2 bases; unmatched bases: 3. Germline V CDR1 and CDR2: ENHRY, SYGVKD.

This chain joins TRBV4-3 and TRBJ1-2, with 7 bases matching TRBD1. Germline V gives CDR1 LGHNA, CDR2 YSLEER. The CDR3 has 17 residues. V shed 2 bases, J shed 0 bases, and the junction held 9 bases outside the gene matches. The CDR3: CASSQRTTGTTNYGYTF. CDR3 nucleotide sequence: TGCGCCAGCAGCCAAAGGACGACAGGGACCACTAACTATGGCTACACCTTC.

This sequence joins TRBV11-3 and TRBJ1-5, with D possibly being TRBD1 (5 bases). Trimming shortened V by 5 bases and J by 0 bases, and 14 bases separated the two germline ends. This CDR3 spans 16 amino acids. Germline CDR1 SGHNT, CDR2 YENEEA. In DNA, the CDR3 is TGTGCCAGCAGCCCCGGGGGGGATTATAGCAATCAGCCCCAGCATTTT. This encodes CASSPGGDYSNQPQHF.

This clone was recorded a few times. The CDR3 spells CASRTEPNSPLHF. Here the CDR3 DNA reads TGTGCCAGCAGGACAGAGCCAAATTCACCCCTCCACTTT. The V call is TRBV5-5, the J call TRBJ1-6; D perhaps matches TRBD1 (5 bases). The CDR3 contains 13 residues. The ends were cut back, 5 bases at V and 7 bases at J, with 10 bases in the middle. From germline, CDR1 is SGHKS and CDR2 YYEKEE (reference sequence).

CDR3 amino acids: CAIKGTGGDEAFF. The CDR3 DNA is TGTGCCATCAAAGGAACAGGGGGAGATGAAGCTTTCTTT. J is TRBJ1-1 and V is TRBV10-3; 8 bases map to TRBD1. With V trimmed by 7 bases and J by 7 bases, 8 bases remained unmatched. The CDR3 contains 13 residues. Germline CDR1 and CDR2: ENHRY and SYGVKD.

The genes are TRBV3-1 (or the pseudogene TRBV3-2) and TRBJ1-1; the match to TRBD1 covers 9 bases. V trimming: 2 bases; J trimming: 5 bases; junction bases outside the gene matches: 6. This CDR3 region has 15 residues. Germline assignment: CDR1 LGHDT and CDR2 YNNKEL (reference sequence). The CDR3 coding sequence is TGTGCCAGCAGCCAAACCGACAGGGGGGGGACTGAAGCTTTCTTT. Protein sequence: CASSQTDRGGTEAFF.

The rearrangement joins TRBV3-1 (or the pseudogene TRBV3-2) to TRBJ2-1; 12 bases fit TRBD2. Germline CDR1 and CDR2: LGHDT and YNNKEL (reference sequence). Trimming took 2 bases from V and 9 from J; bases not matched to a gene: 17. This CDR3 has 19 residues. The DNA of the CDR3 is TGTGCCAGCAGCCAACTGACTAGCGGGAGCGGGCCCCCCGCGGGTGAGCAGTTCTTC. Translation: CASSQLTSGSGPPAGEQFF.

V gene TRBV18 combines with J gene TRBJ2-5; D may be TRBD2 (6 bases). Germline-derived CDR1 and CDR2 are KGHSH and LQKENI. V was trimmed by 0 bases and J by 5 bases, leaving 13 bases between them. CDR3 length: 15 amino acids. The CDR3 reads CASSPPSGSKETQYF. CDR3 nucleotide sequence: TGTGCCAGCTCACCACCTAGCGGCAGCAAGGAGACCCAGTACTTC.

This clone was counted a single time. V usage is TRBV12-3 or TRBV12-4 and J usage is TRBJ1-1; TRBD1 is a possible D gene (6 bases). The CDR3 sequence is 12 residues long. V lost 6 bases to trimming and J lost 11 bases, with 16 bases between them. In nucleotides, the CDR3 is TGTGCCAGCAGCTCAACAGGGCCCGGGGCTTTCTTT. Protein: CASSSTGPGAFF.

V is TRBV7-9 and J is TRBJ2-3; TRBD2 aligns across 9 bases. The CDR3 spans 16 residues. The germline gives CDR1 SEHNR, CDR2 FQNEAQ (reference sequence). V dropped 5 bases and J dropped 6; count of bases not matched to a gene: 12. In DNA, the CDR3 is TGTGCCAGCAGCCCCGTCCCGGGACTAGCATTTGATACGCAGTATTTT. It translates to CASSPVPGLAFDTQYF.

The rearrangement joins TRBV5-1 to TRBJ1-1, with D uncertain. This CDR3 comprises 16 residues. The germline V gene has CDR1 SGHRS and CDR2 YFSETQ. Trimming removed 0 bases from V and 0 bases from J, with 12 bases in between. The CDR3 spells CASSLGQLHVNTEAFF. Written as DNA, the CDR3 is TGCGCCAGCAGCTTGGGGCAGTTGCATGTGAACACTGAAGCTTTCTTT.

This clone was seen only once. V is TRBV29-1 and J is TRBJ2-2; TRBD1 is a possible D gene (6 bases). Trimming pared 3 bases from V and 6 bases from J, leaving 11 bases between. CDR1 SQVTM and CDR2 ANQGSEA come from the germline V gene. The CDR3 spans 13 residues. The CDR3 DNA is TGCAGCGTTGAGCGACAGGTCGCCGGGGAGCTGTTTTTT. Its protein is CSVERQVAGELFF.

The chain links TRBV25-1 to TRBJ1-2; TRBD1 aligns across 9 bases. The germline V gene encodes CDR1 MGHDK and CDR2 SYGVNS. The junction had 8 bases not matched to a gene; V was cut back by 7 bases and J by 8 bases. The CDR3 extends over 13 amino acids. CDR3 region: CASMEDRGSGYTF. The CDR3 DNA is TGTGCCAGCATGGAGGACAGGGGATCAGGCTACACCTTC.

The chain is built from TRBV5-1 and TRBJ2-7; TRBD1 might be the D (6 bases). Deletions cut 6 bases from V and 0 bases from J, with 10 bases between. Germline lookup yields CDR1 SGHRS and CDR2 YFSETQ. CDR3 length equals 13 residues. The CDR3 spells CASTADSSYEQYF. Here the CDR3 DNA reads TGCGCCAGCACCGCGGACAGCTCCTACGAGCAGTACTTC.

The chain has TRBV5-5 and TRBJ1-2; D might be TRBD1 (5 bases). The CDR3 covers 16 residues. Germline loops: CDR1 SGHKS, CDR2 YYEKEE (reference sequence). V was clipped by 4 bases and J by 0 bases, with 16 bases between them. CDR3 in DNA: TGTGCCAGCAGCCCTTCCGCGGGGCCTCCTAACTATGGCTACACCTTC. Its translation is CASSPSAGPPNYGYTF.

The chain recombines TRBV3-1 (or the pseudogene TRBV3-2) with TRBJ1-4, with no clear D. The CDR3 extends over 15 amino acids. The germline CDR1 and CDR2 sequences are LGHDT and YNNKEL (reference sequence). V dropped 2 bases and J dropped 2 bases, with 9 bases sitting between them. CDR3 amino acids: CASSQFQNTNEKLFF. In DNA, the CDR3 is TGTGCCAGCAGCCAATTTCAGAACACTAATGAAAAACTGTTTTTT.

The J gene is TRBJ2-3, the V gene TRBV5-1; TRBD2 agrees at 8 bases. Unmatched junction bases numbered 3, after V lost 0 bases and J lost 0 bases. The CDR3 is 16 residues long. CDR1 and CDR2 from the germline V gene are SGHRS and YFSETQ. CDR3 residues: CASSLVAGYSTDTQYF. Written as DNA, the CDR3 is TGCGCCAGCAGCTTGGTAGCGGGGTATAGCACAGATACGCAGTATTTT.

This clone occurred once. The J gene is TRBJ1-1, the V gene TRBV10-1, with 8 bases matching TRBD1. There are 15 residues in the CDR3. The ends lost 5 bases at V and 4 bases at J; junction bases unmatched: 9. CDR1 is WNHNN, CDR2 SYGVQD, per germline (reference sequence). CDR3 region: CASSFGQGGITEAFF. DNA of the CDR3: TGCGCCAGCAGTTTCGGACAGGGAGGAATCACTGAAGCTTTCTTT.

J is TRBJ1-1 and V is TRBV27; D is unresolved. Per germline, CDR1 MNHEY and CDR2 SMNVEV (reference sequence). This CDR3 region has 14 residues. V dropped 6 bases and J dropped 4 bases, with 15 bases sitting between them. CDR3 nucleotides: TGTGCCAGCAGCTCTACCGGAGGGCCCACTGAAGCTTTCTTT. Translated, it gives CASSSTGGPTEAFF.

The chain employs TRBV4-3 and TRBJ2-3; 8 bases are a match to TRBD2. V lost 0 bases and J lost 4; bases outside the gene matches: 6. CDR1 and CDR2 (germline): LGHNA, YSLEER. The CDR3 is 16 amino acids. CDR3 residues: CASSQETGGPADTQYF. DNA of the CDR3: TGCGCCAGCAGCCAAGAAACGGGGGGGCCAGCAGATACGCAGTATTTT.

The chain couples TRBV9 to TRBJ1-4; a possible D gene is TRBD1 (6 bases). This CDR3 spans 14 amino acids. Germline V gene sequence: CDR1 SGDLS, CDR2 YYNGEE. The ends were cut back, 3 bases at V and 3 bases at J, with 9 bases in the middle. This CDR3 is CASSAGGANEKLFF. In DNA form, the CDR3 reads TGTGCCAGCAGCGCGGGGGGCGCTAATGAAAAACTGTTTTTT.

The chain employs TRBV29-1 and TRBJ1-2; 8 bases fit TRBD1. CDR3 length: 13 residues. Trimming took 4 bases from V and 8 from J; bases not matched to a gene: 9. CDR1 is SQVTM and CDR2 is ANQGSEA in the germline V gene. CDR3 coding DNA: TGCAGCGTTGGTACAATACAGGGGGAAGGCTACACCTTC. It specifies CSVGTIQGEGYTF. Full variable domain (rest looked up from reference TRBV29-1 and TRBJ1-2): SAVISQKPSRDICQRGTSLTIQCQVDSQVTMMFWYRQQPGQSLTLIATANQGSEATYESGFVIDKFPISRPNLTFSTLTVSNMSPEDSSIYLCSVGTIQGEGYTFGSGTRLTVV.